This T cell receptor beta chain emerged from a study of early T cells in non-severe SARS-CoV-2 infection listed by TCRdb under 2021. Broadly, across the study: Because TCR sequencing was done on bulk RNA from unsorted whole blood, the alpha and beta chains could not be paired. Overall study results and their limits: VDJdb matching was skewed toward anti-spike CD8 responses and likely underestimated virus-specific expansions, missing private and CD4 specificities.

Via the germline V gene, CDR1 is SGHVS and CDR2 FNYEAQ. The germline V and J ends show losses of 1 base and 1 base respectively, and no gene match explains 7 bases of the junction. From its cysteine to its phenylalanine, the CDR3 spans 17 amino acids. Just CDR3 DNA is preserved here, 51 bases in frame from base 1. The study was a case-control design nested within a healthcare worker cohort in London, UK, with weekly nasopharyngeal swab PCR tests and blood sampling. Healthcare workers were enrolled in the week of the UK lockdown, from 23 to 31 March 2020, and were followed every week for up to about 16 weeks. The method behind the library was 5' RACE. The instrument given in TCRdb is NextSeq 500. To correct for sequencing error and PCR bias, the TCR library protocol tagged individual cDNA molecules with unique molecular identifiers. Sequencing covered both TCR alpha and beta chains, and within each sample the abundances of alpha and beta sequences were tightly co-correlated. Regarding the original processing steps: Decombinator V4 was used to annotate TCR sequences for V gene, J gene and CDR3. Expanded TCRs were defined as changing significantly between any two time points under a Poisson model with p below 0.0001. TCR abundances were normalised to the total number of TCRs sequenced per sample and expressed as counts per million. MAIT TCRs were defined by TRAV1-2 paired with TRAJ12, TRAJ20 or TRAJ33, and iNKT TCRs by TRAV10 paired with TRAJ18. VDJdb, accessed on 1 November 2021, was searched for TCRs annotated for CMV, EBV and SARS-CoV-2, and TCRs annotated for more than one antigen were excluded. The raw public reads went through TCRdb reprocessing: fastp at Q25, MiXCR clone calling, in-frame beta chains kept. Rows matching on CDR3 protein sequence are summarized as one entry with the most common DNA and genes. TCRdb's processing, not the authors' own work, is the source of the V and J calls. Within this sample are tens of thousands of distinct CDR3 sequences, with 6.5% to 8.5% of them counted one time only. The ten largest account for approximately 3.6% of the sample.

This clonotype was picked up many times. The target of this receptor is not known. Per-nucleotide qualities are absent, and no much larger clonotype sits a single base away. In this chain, TRBV7-6 is recombined with TRBJ2-1; the central 7 bases match TRBD1. The specimen sequenced was whole blood. The clonotype was recovered from an adult who was a healthcare worker with PCR-confirmed SARS-CoV-2 infection or an uninfected control (not recorded which). The DNA sequence is as follows: TGTGCCAGCAGCTTAGTGGCTCCGGGACAGTCCTACAATGAGCAGTTCTTC. Protein translation: CASSLVAPGQSYNEQFF.